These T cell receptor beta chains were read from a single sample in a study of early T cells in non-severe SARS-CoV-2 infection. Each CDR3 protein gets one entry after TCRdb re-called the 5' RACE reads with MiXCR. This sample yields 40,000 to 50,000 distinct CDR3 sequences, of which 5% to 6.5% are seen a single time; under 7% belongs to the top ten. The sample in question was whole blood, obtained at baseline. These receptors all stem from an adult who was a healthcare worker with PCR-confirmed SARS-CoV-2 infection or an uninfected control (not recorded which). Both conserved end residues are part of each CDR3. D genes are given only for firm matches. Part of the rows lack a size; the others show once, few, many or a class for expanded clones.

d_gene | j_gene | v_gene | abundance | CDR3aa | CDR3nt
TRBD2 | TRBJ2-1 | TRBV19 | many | CASSMGRLAGAEQFF | TGTGCCAGTAGTATGGGCAGACTAGCGGGGGCCGAGCAGTTCTTC
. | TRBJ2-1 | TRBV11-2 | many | CASSILHEQFF | TGTGCCAGCAGCATACTCCATGAGCAGTTCTTC
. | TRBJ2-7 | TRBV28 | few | CASSRQLYEQYF | TGTGCCAGCAGTCGACAGCTCTACGAGCAGTACTTC
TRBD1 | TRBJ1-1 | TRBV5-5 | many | CASSAQQGLNTEAFF | TGTGCCAGCAGCGCCCAACAGGGGCTCAACACTGAAGCTTTCTTT
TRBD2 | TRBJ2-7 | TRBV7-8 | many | CASSPRTSVSYEQYF | TGTGCCAGCAGCCCGCGGACTAGCGTATCCTACGAGCAGTACTTC
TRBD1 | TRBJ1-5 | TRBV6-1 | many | CASRGTGRTNQPQHF | TGTGCCAGCAGGGGGACAGGGAGAACCAATCAGCCCCAGCATTTT
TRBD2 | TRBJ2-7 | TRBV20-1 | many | CSAHPADSGRDYEQYF | TGCAGTGCCCACCCGGCGGATAGCGGGAGGGACTACGAGCAGTACTTC
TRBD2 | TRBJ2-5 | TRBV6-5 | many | CASSYGGESQETQYF | TGTGCCAGCAGTTACGGGGGGGAATCCCAAGAGACCCAGTACTTC
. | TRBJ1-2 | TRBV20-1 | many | CSARRATNYGYTF | TGCAGTGCTAGAAGGGCAACTAACTATGGCTACACCTTC
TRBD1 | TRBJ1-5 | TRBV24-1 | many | CATRIDRGDQPQHF | TGTGCCACCCGGATTGACAGGGGTGACCAGCCCCAGCATTTT
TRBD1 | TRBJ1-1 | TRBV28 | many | CASREDRATKAFF | TGTGCCAGCAGGGAGGACAGGGCTACAAAAGCTTTCTTT
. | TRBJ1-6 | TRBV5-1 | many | CASSLGVDSAGNSPLHF | TGCGCCAGCAGCTTGGGAGTCGACAGTGCTGGTAATTCACCCCTCCACTTT
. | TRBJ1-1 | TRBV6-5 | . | CASHARHGTEAFF | TGTGCCAGTCATGCCCGACACGGCACTGAAGCTTTCTTT
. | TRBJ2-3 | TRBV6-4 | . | CASSDSPGGTDTQYF | TGTGCCAGCAGTGACTCGCCGGGGGGCACAGATACGCAGTATTTT
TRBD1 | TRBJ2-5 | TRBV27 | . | CASSLIGGAETQYF | TGTGCCAGCAGTTTAATAGGGGGCGCAGAGACCCAGTACTTC
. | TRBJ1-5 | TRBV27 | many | CASSLYSLGQPQHF | TGTGCCAGCAGTTTATATAGTCTGGGCCAGCCCCAGCATTTT
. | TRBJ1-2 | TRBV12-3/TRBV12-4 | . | CASSSVPSRGYYGYTF | TGTGCCAGCAGTTCCGTTCCATCAAGGGGGTACTATGGCTACACCTTC
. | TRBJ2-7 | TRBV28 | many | CASSSPGYEQYF | TGTGCCAGCAGCTCGCCGGGTTACGAGCAGTACTTC
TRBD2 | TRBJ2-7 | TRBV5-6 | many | CASSLGASGSYEQYF | TGTGCCAGCAGCTTGGGGGCTAGCGGATCCTACGAGCAGTACTTC
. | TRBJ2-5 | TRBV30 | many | CAWSWKETQYF | TGTGCCTGGAGTTGGAAAGAGACCCAGTACTTC
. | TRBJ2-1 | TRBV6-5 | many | CASFPEGLNEQFF | TGTGCCAGCTTTCCGGAGGGGTTAAATGAGCAGTTCTTC